These T cell receptor beta chains were read from a single sample in a study of T cells in Graves' hyperthyroidism and ophthalmopathy. TCRdb used MiXCR to reprocess the multiplex PCR reads, holding one entry per CDR3 protein. The sample gives approximately 490,000 distinct CDR3 sequences, approximately 23% of which show up once; around 54% is in the top ten. Sequenced: blood. Receptors originate from an older woman with Graves' ophthalmopathy. Each CDR3 is given with its conserved first and last residue. Each record gives: clone size, D gene, V gene, J gene, CDR3 DNA, CDR3 protein. The D gene is left open where the match is weak. Clone sizes are given selectively: once, few, many, or a class where the clone is expanded.

clone size: .; D gene: .; V gene: TRBV30; J gene: TRBJ1-3; CDR3 DNA: TGTGCCTGGAGTCTTGCCGGGACTACTGGAAACACCATATATTTT; CDR3 protein: CAWSLAGTTGNTIYF
clone size: .; D gene: .; V gene: TRBV9; J gene: TRBJ2-5; CDR3 DNA: TGTGCCAGCAGCGTAGAGGGCCCAGAGACCCAGTACTTC; CDR3 protein: CASSVEGPETQYF
clone size: .; D gene: .; V gene: TRBV28; J gene: TRBJ2-5; CDR3 DNA: TGTGCCACCGCCGCCCCCACAGGGTATGGAGCTGAGACCCAGTGCTTC; CDR3 protein: CATAAPTGYGAETQCF
clone size: many; D gene: .; V gene: TRBV20-1; J gene: TRBJ1-1; CDR3 DNA: TGCAGTGCTAGACGGGACGGCCGGAACACTGAAGCTTTCTTT; CDR3 protein: CSARRDGRNTEAFF
clone size: .; D gene: .; V gene: TRBV7-9; J gene: TRBJ1-1; CDR3 DNA: TGTGCCAGCAGCTTTTTGGGGGCTACTGAAGCTTTCTTT; CDR3 protein: CASSFLGATEAFF
clone size: .; D gene: TRBD1; V gene: TRBV6-2/TRBV6-3; J gene: TRBJ1-5; CDR3 DNA: TGTGCCAGCAGTGGACAGGTTGGCAATCAGCCCCAGCATTTT; CDR3 protein: CASSGQVGNQPQHF
clone size: .; D gene: TRBD2; V gene: TRBV6-1; J gene: TRBJ2-5; CDR3 DNA: TGTGCCAGCAGCCCGCGGGAGGGGGGGGGGCAAGAGACCCAGTACTTC; CDR3 protein: CASSPREGGGQETQYF
clone size: few; D gene: .; V gene: TRBV11-2; J gene: TRBJ2-1; CDR3 DNA: TGTGCCAGCAGCTTAGCGAGGTCCCGGGGCAATGAGCAGTTCTTC; CDR3 protein: CASSLARSRGNEQFF
clone size: .; D gene: .; V gene: TRBV5-4; J gene: TRBJ2-3; CDR3 DNA: TGTGCCAGCAGCTCCCCCGACAGGATTTTAGATACGCAGTATTTT; CDR3 protein: CASSSPDRILDTQYF
clone size: .; D gene: .; V gene: TRBV20-1; J gene: TRBJ2-7; CDR3 DNA: TGCAGTGCGCGGGGCCTAGACAGGGTGGGCGAGCAGTACTTC; CDR3 protein: CSARGLDRVGEQYF
clone size: .; D gene: TRBD1; V gene: TRBV3-1; J gene: TRBJ1-1; CDR3 DNA: TGTGCCAGCATGCCTTCGAGGGGGCGAGGCGCTGAAGCTTTCTTT; CDR3 protein: CASMPSRGRGAEAFF
clone size: .; D gene: .; V gene: TRBV18; J gene: TRBJ2-5; CDR3 DNA: TGTGCCAGCTCACCACAGAATGGAGAGACCCAGTACTTC; CDR3 protein: CASSPQNGETQYF
clone size: .; D gene: .; V gene: TRBV19; J gene: TRBJ2-3; CDR3 DNA: TGTGCCAGTGTGAACACAGATACGCAGTATTTT; CDR3 protein: CASVNTDTQYF
clone size: .; D gene: .; V gene: TRBV7-9; J gene: TRBJ2-1; CDR3 DNA: TGTGCCAGCAGCCCAAATCGTAGAGGGGAGCAGTTCTTC; CDR3 protein: CASSPNRRGEQFF
clone size: few; D gene: TRBD1; V gene: TRBV10-3; J gene: TRBJ1-2; CDR3 DNA: TGTGCCATCAGCGGGACAGGGGATGGCTACACCTTC; CDR3 protein: CAISGTGDGYTF